This is a list of T cell receptor beta chains from one sample in a study of T-cell reconstitution after alpha-beta-depleted transplantation in children. TCRdb recomputed calls from the PCR reads with MiXCR, one row per CDR3 protein. Of more than 400,000 distinct CDR3 sequences listed, around two fifths are singletons. Sequencing used PBMCs, obtained before TCRalphabeta/CD19-depleted stem cell transplant. These receptors originate from a girl aged 2-10 years with aplastic anemia, due to receive a stem cell transplant. Each CDR3 is given without its conserved first and last residue. The order of the fields is V gene, D gene, clone size, J gene, CDR3 protein. A D gene is named only where the DNA matches it firmly. Clone size, where shown, is once, few, many, or a class for clones that have expanded.

>TRBV6-5|NA|NA|TRBJ1-6
ASSYGGVGRYNSPLH
>TRBV5-1|NA|NA|TRBJ2-1
ASSPVQGNEQF
>TRBV15|NA|few|TRBJ2-5
ATSSRETQY
>TRBV6-1|NA|few|TRBJ2-3
ASSEARAAAQY
>TRBV12-3/TRBV12-4|NA|many|TRBJ1-6
ASSSTGLHSPLH
>TRBV27|TRBD2|NA|TRBJ2-7
ASRGFVAGKQY
>TRBV2|NA|NA|TRBJ2-1
ASTVRRDSGHNEQF
>TRBV7-7|NA|NA|TRBJ2-2
ASSSSADTGELF
>TRBV4-1|NA|NA|TRBJ1-5
ASSPRDTYQPQH
>TRBV9|NA|NA|TRBJ2-3
ASSAESITDTQY
>TRBV28|TRBD1|NA|TRBJ1-5
ASSLRDRAYQPQH
>TRBV15|NA|NA|TRBJ2-2
ATSREGGSYTGELF
>TRBV29-1|NA|NA|TRBJ2-2
SVEDGLSNTGELF
>TRBV20-1|TRBD1|NA|TRBJ1-1
SARQGASDTEAF
>TRBV11-2|NA|many|TRBJ2-4
ASSLSRPGTKNIQY
>TRBV4-3|TRBD2|NA|TRBJ2-2
ASSQELAGGPGGELF
>TRBV20-1|NA|once|TRBJ1-2
SAREGSFYGYT
>TRBV6-1|NA|once|TRBJ2-7
ASSPRVMSYEQY
>TRBV7-2|NA|many|TRBJ1-6
ASSLEGGVGSPLH
>TRBV12-3/TRBV12-4|NA|NA|TRBJ1-5
ASSYDSPGNQPQH
>TRBV28|NA|many|TRBJ1-2
ASSPPYTGIGYT
>TRBV9|NA|NA|TRBJ2-5
ASSIGGQETQY
>TRBV28|TRBD1|NA|TRBJ2-1
ASGTGFVNEQF
>TRBV7-9|NA|many|TRBJ1-2
ASSAPGTWGNYGYT
>TRBV20-1|NA|many|TRBJ2-3
SARVADTQY
>TRBV15|NA|NA|TRBJ2-2
ATSSISRAGELF
>TRBV5-1|NA|many|TRBJ1-1
ASSLAAGLTEAF
>TRBV7-2|TRBD2|NA|TRBJ2-1
ASSRTSGGLYNEQF
>TRBV20-1|TRBD2|NA|TRBJ2-1
SASPTSGIYNEQF
>TRBV28|TRBD1|few|TRBJ2-7
ASRSHRGPYEQY
>TRBV2|NA|NA|TRBJ2-3
ASTVSTDTQY
>TRBV15|TRBD1|many|TRBJ2-2
ATSEYRGLNTGELF
>TRBV5-6|NA|NA|TRBJ2-6
ASSLPQGPGANVLT
>TRBV7-9|NA|many|TRBJ2-2
ASSTGELF
>TRBV12-3/TRBV12-4|TRBD2|NA|TRBJ2-3
ASSPTSGGVKTDTQY
>TRBV2|NA|few|TRBJ2-7
AREEISSYEQY
>TRBV12-3/TRBV12-4|TRBD2|NA|TRBJ2-7
ASRYGTSSSYEQY
>TRBV7-6|NA|NA|TRBJ2-1
ASSLDWGLDVGSYNEQF
>TRBV7-2|NA|many|TRBJ1-1
ASSLGGATEAF
>TRBV7-9|NA|NA|TRBJ1-1
ASSPRRDTEAF
>TRBV7-9|NA|many|TRBJ1-5
ASSFSEGNQPQH
>TRBV10-1|NA|NA|TRBJ2-1
ASSAPNTGLWNEQF
>TRBV7-9|TRBD2|once|TRBJ2-7
ASSSSTSGRLYEQY
>TRBV7-3|TRBD2|few|TRBJ2-3
ASSFDPGGTQY